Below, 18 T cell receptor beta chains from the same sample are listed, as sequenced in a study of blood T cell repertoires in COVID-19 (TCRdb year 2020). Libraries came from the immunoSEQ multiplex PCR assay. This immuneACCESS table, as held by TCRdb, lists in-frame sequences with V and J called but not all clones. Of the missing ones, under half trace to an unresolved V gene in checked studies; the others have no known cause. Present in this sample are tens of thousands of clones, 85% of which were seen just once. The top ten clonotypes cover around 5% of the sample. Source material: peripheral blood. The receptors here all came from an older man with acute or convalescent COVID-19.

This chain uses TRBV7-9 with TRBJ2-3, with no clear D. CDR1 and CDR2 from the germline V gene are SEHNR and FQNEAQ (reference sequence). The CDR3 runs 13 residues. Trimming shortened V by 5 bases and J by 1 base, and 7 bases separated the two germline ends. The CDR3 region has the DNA TGTGCCAGCAGCCAGCGCGGCACAGATACGCAGTATTTT. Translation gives CASSQRGTDTQYF.

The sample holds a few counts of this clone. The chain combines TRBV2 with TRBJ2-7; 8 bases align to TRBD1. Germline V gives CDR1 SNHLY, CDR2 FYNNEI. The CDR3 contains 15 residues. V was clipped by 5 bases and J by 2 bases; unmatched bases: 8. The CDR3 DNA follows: TGTGCCAGCAGTCCCCAGACAGGGGCGGCCTACGAGCAGTACTTC. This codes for CASSPQTGAAYEQYF.

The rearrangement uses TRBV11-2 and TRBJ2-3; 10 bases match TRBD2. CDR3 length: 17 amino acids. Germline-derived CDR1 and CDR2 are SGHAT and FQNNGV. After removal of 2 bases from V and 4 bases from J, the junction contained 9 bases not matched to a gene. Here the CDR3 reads CASSLRAERGGSDTQYF. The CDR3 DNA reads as TGTGCCAGCAGCTTACGGGCGGAGCGGGGGGGGTCAGATACGCAGTATTTT.

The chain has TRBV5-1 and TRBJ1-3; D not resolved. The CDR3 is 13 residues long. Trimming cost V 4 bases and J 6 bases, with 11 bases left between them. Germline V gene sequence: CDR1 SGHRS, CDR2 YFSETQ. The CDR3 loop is CASSPTPPNTIYF. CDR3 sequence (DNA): TGCGCCAGCAGCCCGACTCCCCCAAACACCATATATTTT.

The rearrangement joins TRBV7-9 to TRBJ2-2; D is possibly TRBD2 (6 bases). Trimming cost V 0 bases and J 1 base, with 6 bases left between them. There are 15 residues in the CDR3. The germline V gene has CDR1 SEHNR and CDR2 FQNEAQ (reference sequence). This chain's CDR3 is CASSLAGGNTGELFF. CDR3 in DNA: TGTGCCAGCAGCTTAGCCGGGGGGAACACCGGGGAGCTGTTTTTT.

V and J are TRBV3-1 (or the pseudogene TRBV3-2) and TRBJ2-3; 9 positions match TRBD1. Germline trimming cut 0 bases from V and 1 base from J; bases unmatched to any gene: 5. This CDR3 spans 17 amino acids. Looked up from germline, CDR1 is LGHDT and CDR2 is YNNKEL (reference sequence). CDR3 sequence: CASSQDSRDRGTDTQYF. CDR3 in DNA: TGTGCCAGCAGCCAAGATTCCCGGGACAGGGGCACAGATACGCAGTATTTT.

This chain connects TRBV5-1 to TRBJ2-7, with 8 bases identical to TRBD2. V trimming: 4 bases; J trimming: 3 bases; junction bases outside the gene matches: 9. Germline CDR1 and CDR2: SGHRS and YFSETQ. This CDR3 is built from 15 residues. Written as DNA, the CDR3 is TGCGCCAGCAGCCGCAGCGGGGGACCTCGCTACGAGCAGTACTTC. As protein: CASSRSGGPRYEQYF.

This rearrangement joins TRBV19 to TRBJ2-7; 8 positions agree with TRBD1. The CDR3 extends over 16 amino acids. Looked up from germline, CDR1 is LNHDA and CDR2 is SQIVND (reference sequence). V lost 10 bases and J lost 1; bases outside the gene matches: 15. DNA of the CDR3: TGTGCCACCAGTTTTTACCGGGACAGGAATTCCTACGAGCAGTACTTC. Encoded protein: CATSFYRDRNSYEQYF.

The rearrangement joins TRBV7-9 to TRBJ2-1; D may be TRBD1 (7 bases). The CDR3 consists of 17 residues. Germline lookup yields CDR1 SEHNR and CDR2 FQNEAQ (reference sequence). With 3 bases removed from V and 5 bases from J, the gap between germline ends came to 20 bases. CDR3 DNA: TGTGCCAGCAGCTTCCCAGGGGGGACCCTGGGGCACAATGAGCAGTTCTTC. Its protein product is CASSFPGGTLGHNEQFF.

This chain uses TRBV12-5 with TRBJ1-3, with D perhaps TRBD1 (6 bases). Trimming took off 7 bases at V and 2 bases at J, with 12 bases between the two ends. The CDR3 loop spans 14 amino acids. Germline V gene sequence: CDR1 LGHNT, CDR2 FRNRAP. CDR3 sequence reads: CASAVQGAGNTIYF. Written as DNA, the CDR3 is TGTGCTAGTGCCGTACAGGGAGCTGGAAACACCATATATTTT.

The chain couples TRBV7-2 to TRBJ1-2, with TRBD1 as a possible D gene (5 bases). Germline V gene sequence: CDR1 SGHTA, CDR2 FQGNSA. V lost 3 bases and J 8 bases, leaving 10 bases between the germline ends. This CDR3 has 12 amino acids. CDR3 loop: CASSFPQGGYTF. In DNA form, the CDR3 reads TGTGCCAGCAGCTTTCCCCAGGGCGGCTACACCTTC. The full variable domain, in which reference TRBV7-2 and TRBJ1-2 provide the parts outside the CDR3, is GAGVSQSPSNKVTEKGKDVELRCDPISGHTALYWYRQSLGQGLEFLIYFQGNSAPDKSGLPSDRFSAERTGGSVSTLTIQRTQQEDSAVYLCASSFPQGGYTFGSGTRLTVV.

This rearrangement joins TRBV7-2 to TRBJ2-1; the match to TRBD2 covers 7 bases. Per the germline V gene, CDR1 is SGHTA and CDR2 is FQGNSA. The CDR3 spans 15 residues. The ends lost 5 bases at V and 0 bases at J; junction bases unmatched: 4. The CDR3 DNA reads TGTGCCAGCAGCGAGACTAGCCCCTCCTACAATGAGCAGTTCTTC. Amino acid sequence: CASSETSPSYNEQFF.

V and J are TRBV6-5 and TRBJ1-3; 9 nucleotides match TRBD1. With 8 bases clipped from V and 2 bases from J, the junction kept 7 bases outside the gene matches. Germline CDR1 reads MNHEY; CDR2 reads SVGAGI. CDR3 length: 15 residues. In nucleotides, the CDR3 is TGTGCCAGCCGATGGACAGGGGAGGCTGGAAACACCATATATTTT. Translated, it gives CASRWTGEAGNTIYF.

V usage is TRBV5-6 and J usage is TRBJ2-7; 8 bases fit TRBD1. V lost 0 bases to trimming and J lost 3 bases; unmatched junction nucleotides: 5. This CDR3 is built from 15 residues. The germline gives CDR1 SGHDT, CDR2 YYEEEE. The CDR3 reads CASSLVGQGYYEQYF. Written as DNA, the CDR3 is TGTGCCAGCAGCTTGGTTGGACAGGGATACTACGAGCAGTACTTC. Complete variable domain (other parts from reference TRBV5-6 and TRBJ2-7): DAGVTQSPTHLIKTRGQQVTLRCSPKSGHDTVSWYQQALGQGPQFIFQYYEEEERQRGNFPDRFSGHQFPNYSSELNVNALLLGDSALYLCASSLVGQGYYEQYFGPGTRLTVT.

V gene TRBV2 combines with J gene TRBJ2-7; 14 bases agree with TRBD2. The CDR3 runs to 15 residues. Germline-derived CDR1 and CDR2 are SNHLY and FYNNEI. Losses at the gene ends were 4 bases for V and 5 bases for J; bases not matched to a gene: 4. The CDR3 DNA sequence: TGTGCCAGCAGTGGACTAGCGGGGGGGCAGGACGAGCAGTACTTC. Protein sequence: CASSGLAGGQDEQYF.

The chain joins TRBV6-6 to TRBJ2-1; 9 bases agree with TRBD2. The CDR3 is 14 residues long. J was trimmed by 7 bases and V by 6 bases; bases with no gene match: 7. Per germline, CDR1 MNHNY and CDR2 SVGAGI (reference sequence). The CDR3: CASRLAGAINEQFF. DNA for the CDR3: TGTGCCAGCAGGTTAGCGGGGGCTATTAATGAGCAGTTCTTC.

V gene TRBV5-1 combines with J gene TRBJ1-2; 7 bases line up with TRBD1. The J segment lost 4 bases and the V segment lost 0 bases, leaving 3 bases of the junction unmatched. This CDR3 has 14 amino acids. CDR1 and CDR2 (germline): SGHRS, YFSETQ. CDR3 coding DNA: TGCGCCAGCAGCTTGGGGACAGGCCTCTATGGCTACACCTTC. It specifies CASSLGTGLYGYTF.

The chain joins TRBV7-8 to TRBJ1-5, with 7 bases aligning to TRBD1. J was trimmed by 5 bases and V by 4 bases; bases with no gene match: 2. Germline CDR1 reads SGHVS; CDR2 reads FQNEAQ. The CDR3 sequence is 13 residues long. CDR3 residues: CASSSQGDQPQHF. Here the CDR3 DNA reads TGTGCCAGCAGCTCCCAGGGGGATCAGCCCCAGCATTTT.